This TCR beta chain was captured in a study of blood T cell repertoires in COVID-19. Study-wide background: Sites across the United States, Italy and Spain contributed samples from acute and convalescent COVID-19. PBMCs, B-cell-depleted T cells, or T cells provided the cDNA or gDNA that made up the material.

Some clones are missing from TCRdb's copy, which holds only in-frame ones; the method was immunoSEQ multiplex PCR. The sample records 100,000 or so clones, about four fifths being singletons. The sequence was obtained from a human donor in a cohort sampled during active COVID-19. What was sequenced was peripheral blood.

CDR3 bases: TGTGCCAGCAGCCGGCTAGCGGAACGAATCTCTGGGGCCAACGTCCTGACTTTC. It encodes CASSRLAERISGANVLTF. The chain links TRBV21-1 to TRBJ2-6; the tabulated D call, TRBD2, remains unverified against the DNA. TRBV21-1 is assigned pseudogene status. CDR3 length: 18 residues.